Listed here are 20 T cell receptor beta chains from one sample, sequenced in a study of blood T cell repertoires in COVID-19. The data were produced by immunoSEQ multiplex PCR, yet TCRdb's version contains in-frame clones alone and is incomplete. The sample holds under 200,000 clones, roughly 91% seen once. The sequenced sample was peripheral blood. The receptors stem from a man aged 18 to 29 with acute or convalescent COVID-19.

The J gene is TRBJ2-1, the V gene TRBV6-4; TRBD2 matches at 12 bases. Germline assignment: CDR1 MRHNA and CDR2 SNTAGT. V lost 8 bases, J lost 5 bases, and 7 bases stayed unmatched. The CDR3 is 15 residues long. CDR3 nucleotide sequence: TGTGCCAGCTCCCTAGCGGGAGGGTCCAACAATGAGCAGTTCTTC. Translating it yields CASSLAGGSNNEQFF.

The genes are TRBV6-2 or TRBV6-3 and TRBJ1-5; D gene unclear. This CDR3 spans 16 amino acids. V lost 3 bases, J lost 1 base, and 13 bases lay in between. CDR1 MNHEY and CDR2 SVGEGT come from the germline V gene. The CDR3 coding sequence is TGTGCCAGCAGTTATAGACCCGGGGTGAGCAATCAGCCCCAGCATTTT. Translated: CASSYRPGVSNQPQHF.

The genes are TRBV23-1 and TRBJ1-2; no firm D call. TRBV23-1 is placed among ORFs of uncertain function. The germline V and J ends were trimmed by 3 bases and 5 bases, with 7 bases remaining between them. CDR3 length equals 12 residues. The CDR3 nucleotides are TGCGCCAGCAGTCATAGAGGATATGGCTACACCTTC. As protein: CASSHRGYGYTF.

This chain connects TRBV5-1 to TRBJ1-3; D might be TRBD1 (6 bases). Germline V gene sequence: CDR1 SGHRS, CDR2 YFSETQ. The V gene lost 0 bases and the J gene lost 0 bases, with 10 bases spanning the gap. The CDR3 contains 16 residues. CDR3 sequence reads: CASSLVGGLSGNTIYF. DNA of the CDR3: TGCGCCAGCAGCTTGGTGGGGGGGCTCTCTGGAAACACCATATATTTT.

The rearrangement joins TRBV2 to TRBJ1-1; a weak D match, TRBD1 (6 bases). This CDR3 spans 14 amino acids. The germline V gene has CDR1 SNHLY and CDR2 FYNNEI. The V end lost 7 bases, the J end lost 4 bases, and 16 bases lay between the germline ends. The DNA of the CDR3 is TGTGCCAGCACCCCAACCCGGGGGGCCACTGAAGCTTTCTTT. This sequence encodes CASTPTRGATEAFF.

The chain links TRBV27 to TRBJ1-2, with TRBD1 identical over 8 bases. The trim removed 3 bases at V and 6 bases at J, leaving 6 bases unmatched. CDR1 is MNHEY and CDR2 is SMNVEV in the germline V gene (reference sequence). This CDR3 comprises 14 residues. DNA of the CDR3: TGTGCCAGCAGTTTCCTGGACAGGGTGGATGGCTACACCTTC. This encodes CASSFLDRVDGYTF.

This clone came up once. This chain connects TRBV9 to TRBJ2-1; tentatively, D is TRBD2 (6 bases). CDR1 is SGDLS, CDR2 YYNGEE, per germline. The CDR3 has 12 amino acids. V was shortened by 4 bases and J by 8 bases, with 10 bases between the two germline ends. CDR3 DNA sequence: TGTGCCAGCAGCTTCTCGGGGGATGAGCAGTTCTTC. This translates into CASSFSGDEQFF.

The chain employs TRBV27 and TRBJ1-1; no clear D. Germline lookup yields CDR1 MNHEY and CDR2 SMNVEV (reference sequence). The CDR3 covers 15 residues. With 4 bases removed from V and 1 base from J, the gap between germline ends came to 13 bases. The CDR3 nucleotides are TGTGCCAGCAGTTCCAACTCGGGTAGGAACACTGAAGCTTTCTTT. Translating it yields CASSSNSGRNTEAFF.

This clone is a singleton in its sample. The genes are TRBV2 and TRBJ1-2; TRBD1 agrees at 9 bases. Trimming took 5 bases from V and 7 from J; bases not matched to a gene: 14. CDR1 SNHLY and CDR2 FYNNEI come from the germline V gene. This CDR3 comprises 16 residues. CDR3 region: CASSHITGTGFVGYTF. CDR3 in DNA: TGTGCCAGCAGTCACATAACCGGGACAGGGTTTGTTGGCTACACCTTC.

CDR3 nucleotides: TGCAGCGTTGATGGGACAGCTTTGAACACTGAAGCTTTCTTT. This codes for CSVDGTALNTEAFF. The rearrangement uses TRBV29-1 and TRBJ1-1; the match to TRBD1 covers 7 bases. CDR1 is SQVTM and CDR2 is ANQGSEA in the germline V gene. The CDR3 is 14 amino acids. The J segment lost 0 bases and the V segment lost 3 bases, leaving 4 bases of the junction unmatched.

The chain has TRBV13 and TRBJ2-1, with a possible D match to TRBD2 (6 bases). V was trimmed by 5 bases and J by 9 bases, leaving 14 bases between them. Looked up from germline, CDR1 is PRHDT and CDR2 is FYEKMQ (reference sequence). The CDR3 is 13 residues long. The CDR3 DNA follows: TGTGCCAGCAGCCTACGCTACGGGGGTGAGCAGTTCTTC. Its protein is CASSLRYGGEQFF.

The genes are TRBV10-1 and TRBJ1-1; the D gene is possibly TRBD1 (6 bases). The germline gives CDR1 WNHNN, CDR2 SYGVQD (reference sequence). V lost 0 bases, J lost 6 bases, and 8 bases lay in between. The CDR3 totals 13 residues. The CDR3 reads CASSESGQPEAFF. The CDR3 DNA reads TGCGCCAGCAGTGAGTCAGGACAGCCTGAAGCTTTCTTT.

The rearrangement uses TRBV27 and TRBJ2-3; D might be TRBD2 (6 bases). There are 16 residues in the CDR3. CDR1 is MNHEY and CDR2 is SMNVEV in the germline V gene (reference sequence). Trimming cost V 5 bases and J 1 base, with 16 bases left between them. The CDR3: CASSPSSGLGTDTQYF. The CDR3 nucleotides are TGTGCCAGCAGTCCATCGAGCGGGTTAGGCACAGATACGCAGTATTTT.

The chain carries TRBV3-1 (or the pseudogene TRBV3-2) and TRBJ2-3, with 8 nucleotides matching TRBD2. Germline V CDR1 and CDR2: LGHDT, YNNKEL (reference sequence). The CDR3 is made up of 17 amino acids. The J segment lost 3 bases and the V segment lost 1 base, leaving 9 bases of the junction unmatched. In nucleotides, the CDR3 is TGTGCCAGCAGCCAAGGCCCTCAGGGCGGGGGGACAGATACGCAGTATTTT. This gives the protein CASSQGPQGGGTDTQYF.

This chain uses TRBV18 with TRBJ1-1; D is possibly TRBD1 (5 bases). CDR1 and CDR2 (germline): KGHSH, LQKENI. The V and J ends lost 3 bases and 2 bases respectively, with 13 bases between them. This CDR3 is 15 amino acids long. The CDR3 loop is CASSPPGGSNTEAFF. CDR3 DNA sequence: TGTGCCAGCTCACCCCCGGGGGGTTCAAACACTGAAGCTTTCTTT.

This chain joins TRBV5-1 and TRBJ2-4, with 9 bases matching TRBD1. Losses at the gene ends were 4 bases for V and 6 bases for J; bases not matched to a gene: 11. The CDR3 spans 16 residues. Germline V lookup: CDR1 SGHRS, CDR2 YFSETQ. The DNA for the CDR3 is TGCGCCAGCAGCCCGGGGACAGGGAGGCGTGGAAACATTCAGTACTTC. Its translation is CASSPGTGRRGNIQYF.

V is TRBV11-2 and J is TRBJ2-7; 7 nucleotides match TRBD1. CDR3 length: 15 residues. V trimming: 6 bases; J trimming: 0 bases; junction bases outside the gene matches: 8. In germline, CDR1 is SGHAT, CDR2 FQNNGV. CDR3 residues: CASSDTGVYSYEQYF. In DNA, the CDR3 is TGTGCCAGCAGTGACACAGGGGTTTACTCCTACGAGCAGTACTTC.

The chain employs TRBV19 and TRBJ1-1, with TRBD1 identical over 9 bases. The CDR3 spans 15 residues. Trimming took 2 bases from V and 6 from J; bases not matched to a gene: 7. Germline assignment: CDR1 LNHDA and CDR2 SQIVND (reference sequence). CDR3 residues: CASSITGQGWAEAFF. CDR3 DNA sequence: TGTGCCAGTAGTATAACGGGACAGGGATGGGCTGAAGCTTTCTTT.

The genes are TRBV7-2 and TRBJ2-1; TRBD2 matches at 8 bases. The germline CDR1 and CDR2 sequences are SGHTA and FQGNSA. V dropped 0 bases and J dropped 9; count of bases not matched to a gene: 13. The CDR3 is 17 residues long. The CDR3 loop reads CASSLAGAWSGSPEQFF. The DNA for the CDR3 is TGTGCCAGCAGCTTAGCGGGAGCGTGGAGCGGGAGTCCTGAGCAGTTCTTC.

This clone was detected only once. The V and J genes are TRBV7-9 and TRBJ1-5, with a tentative D call TRBD1 (5 bases). Germline assignment: CDR1 SEHNR and CDR2 FQNEAQ (reference sequence). The CDR3 runs to 14 residues. With 1 base removed from V and 5 bases from J, the gap between germline ends came to 9 bases. The CDR3 DNA reads as TGTGCCAGCAGCTTAGGGGGGGAGTATCAGCCCCAGCATTTT. It codes for CASSLGGEYQPQHF.